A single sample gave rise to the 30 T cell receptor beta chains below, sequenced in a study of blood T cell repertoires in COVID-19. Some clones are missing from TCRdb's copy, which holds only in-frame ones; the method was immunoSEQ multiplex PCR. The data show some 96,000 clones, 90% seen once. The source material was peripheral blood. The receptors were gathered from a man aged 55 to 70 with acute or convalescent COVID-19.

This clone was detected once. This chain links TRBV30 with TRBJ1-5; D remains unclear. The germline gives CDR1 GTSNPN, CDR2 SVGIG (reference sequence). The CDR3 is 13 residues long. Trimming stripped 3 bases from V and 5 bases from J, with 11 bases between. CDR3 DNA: TGTGCCTGGAGCGCCCGGAGGGATCAGCCCCAGCATTTT. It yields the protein CAWSARRDQPQHF.

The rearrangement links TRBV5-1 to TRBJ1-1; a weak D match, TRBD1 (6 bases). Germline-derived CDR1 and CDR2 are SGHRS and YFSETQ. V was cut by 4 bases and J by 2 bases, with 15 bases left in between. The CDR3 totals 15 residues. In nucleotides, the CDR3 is TGCGCCAGCAGCCTTATTCCGACAGGAAACACTGAAGCTTTCTTT. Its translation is CASSLIPTGNTEAFF.

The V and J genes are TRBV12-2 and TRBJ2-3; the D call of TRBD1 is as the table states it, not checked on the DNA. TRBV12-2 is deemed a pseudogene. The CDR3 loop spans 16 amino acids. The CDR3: CASRLANSVPTDTQYF. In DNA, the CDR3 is TGTGCAAGTCGCTTAGCGAATTCAGTACCAACAGATACGCAGTATTTT.

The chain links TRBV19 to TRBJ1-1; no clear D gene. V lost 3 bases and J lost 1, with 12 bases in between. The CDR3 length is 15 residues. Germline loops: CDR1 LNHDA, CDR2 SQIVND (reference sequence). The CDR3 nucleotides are TGTGCCAGTAGTATCCGACCCGGGGAGAACACTGAAGCTTTCTTT. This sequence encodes CASSIRPGENTEAFF.

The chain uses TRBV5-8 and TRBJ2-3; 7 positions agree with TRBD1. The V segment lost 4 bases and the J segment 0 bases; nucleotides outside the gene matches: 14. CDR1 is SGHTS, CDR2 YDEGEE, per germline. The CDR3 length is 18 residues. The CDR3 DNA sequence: TGTGCCAGCAGCGAAGGGACAGCCCTCCTCCTAAGCACAGATACGCAGTATTTT. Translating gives CASSEGTALLLSTDTQYF.

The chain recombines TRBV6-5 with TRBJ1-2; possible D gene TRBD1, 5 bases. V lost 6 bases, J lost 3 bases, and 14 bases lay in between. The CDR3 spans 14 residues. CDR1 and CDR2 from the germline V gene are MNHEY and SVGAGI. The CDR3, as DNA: TGTGCCAGCAGCGCCGGAGGGGTCGACTATGGCTACACCTTC. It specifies CASSAGGVDYGYTF.

The CDR3 spells CASSLTVADTEAFF. The CDR3 DNA is TGTGCCAGCAGCCTCACGGTTGCGGACACTGAAGCTTTCTTT. The chain joins TRBV9 to TRBJ1-1; D gene uncertain. This CDR3 contains 14 residues. Trimming removed 4 bases from V and 3 bases from J, with 13 bases in between. Germline V lookup: CDR1 SGDLS, CDR2 YYNGEE.

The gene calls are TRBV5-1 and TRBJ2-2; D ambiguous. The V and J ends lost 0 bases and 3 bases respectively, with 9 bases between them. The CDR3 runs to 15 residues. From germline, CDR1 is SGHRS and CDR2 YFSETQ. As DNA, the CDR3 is TGCGCCAGCAGCTTGGGTGGTACGGACACCGGGGAGCTGTTTTTT. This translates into CASSLGGTDTGELFF.

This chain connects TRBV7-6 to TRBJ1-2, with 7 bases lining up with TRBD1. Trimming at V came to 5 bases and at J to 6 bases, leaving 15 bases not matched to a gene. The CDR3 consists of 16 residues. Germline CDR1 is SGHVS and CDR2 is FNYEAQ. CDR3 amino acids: CASSPRDRFAAHGYTF. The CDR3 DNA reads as TGTGCCAGCAGCCCTAGGGACAGATTCGCCGCCCATGGCTACACCTTC.

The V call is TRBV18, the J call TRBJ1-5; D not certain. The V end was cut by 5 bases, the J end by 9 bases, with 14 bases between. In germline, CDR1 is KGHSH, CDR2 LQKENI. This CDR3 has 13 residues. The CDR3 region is CASSSEVSGPQHF. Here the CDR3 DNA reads TGTGCCAGCTCATCAGAGGTTAGCGGGCCCCAGCATTTT.

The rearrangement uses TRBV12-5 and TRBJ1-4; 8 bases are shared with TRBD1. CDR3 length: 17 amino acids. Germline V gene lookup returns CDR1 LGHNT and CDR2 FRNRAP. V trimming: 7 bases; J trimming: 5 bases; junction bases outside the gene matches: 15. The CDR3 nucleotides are TGTGCTAGTGCGCCGTCAGAAACAGGGGGAAGGAATGAAAAACTGTTTTTT. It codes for CASAPSETGGRNEKLFF.

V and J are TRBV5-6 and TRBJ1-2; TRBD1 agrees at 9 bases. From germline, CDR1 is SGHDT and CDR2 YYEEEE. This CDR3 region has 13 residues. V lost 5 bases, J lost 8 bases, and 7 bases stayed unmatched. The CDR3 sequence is CASRSTGGGGYTF. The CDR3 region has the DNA TGTGCCAGCAGATCGACAGGGGGAGGGGGCTACACCTTC.

The CDR3 DNA reads as TGTGCCAGCAGTGAAGTTGCTCGGGGATCGGGCTACACCTTC. Translation: CASSEVARGSGYTF. The V and J genes are TRBV6-1 and TRBJ1-2, with no clear D. V was pared by 1 base and J by 8 bases, with 14 bases between. From germline, CDR1 is MNHNS and CDR2 SASEGT. The CDR3 covers 14 residues.

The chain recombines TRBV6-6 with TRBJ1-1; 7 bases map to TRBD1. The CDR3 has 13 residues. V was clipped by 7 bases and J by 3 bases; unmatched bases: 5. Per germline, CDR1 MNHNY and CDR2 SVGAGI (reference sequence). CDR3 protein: CASIEGAYTEAFF. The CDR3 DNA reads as TGTGCCAGCATCGAGGGGGCTTACACTGAAGCTTTCTTT.

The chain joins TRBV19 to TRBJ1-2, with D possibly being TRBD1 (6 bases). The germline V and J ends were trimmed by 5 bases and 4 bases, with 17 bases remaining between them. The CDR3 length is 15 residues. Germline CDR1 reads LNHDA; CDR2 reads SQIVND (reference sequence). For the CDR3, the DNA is TGTGCCAGTAGTGCGGGCCCAGGGGCCTCCTATGGCTACACCTTC. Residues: CASSAGPGASYGYTF.

CDR3 in amino acids: CASSPSGGTGYFSGEKLFF. The CDR3 coding sequence is TGTGCCAGCAGCCCTTCGGGGGGGACAGGGTACTTTTCCGGTGAAAAACTGTTTTTT. This chain links TRBV7-9 with TRBJ1-4; 9 nucleotides align to TRBD1. The CDR3 consists of 19 residues. J lost 7 bases, V lost 5 bases, and 20 bases had no gene match. CDR1 and CDR2 from the germline V gene are SEHNR and FQNEAQ (reference sequence).

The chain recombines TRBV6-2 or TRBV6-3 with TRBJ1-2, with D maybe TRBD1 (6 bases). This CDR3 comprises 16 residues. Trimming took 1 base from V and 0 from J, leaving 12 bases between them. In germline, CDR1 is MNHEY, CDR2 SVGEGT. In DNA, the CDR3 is TGTGCCAGCAGTTACTGGGGGACACCTACTAACTATGGCTACACCTTC. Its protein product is CASSYWGTPTNYGYTF.

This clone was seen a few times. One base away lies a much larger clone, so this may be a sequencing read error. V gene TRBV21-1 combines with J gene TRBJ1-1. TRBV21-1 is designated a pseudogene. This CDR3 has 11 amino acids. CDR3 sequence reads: CASSINTEAFF. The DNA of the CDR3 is TGTGCCAGCAGCATAAACACTGAAGCTTTCTTT.

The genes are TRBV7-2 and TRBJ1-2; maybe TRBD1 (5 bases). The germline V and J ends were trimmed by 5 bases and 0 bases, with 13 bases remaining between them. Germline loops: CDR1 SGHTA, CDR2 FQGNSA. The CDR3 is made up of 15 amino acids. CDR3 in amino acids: CASSPTGDANYGYTF. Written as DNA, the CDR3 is TGTGCCAGCAGCCCAACGGGGGACGCTAACTATGGCTACACCTTC.

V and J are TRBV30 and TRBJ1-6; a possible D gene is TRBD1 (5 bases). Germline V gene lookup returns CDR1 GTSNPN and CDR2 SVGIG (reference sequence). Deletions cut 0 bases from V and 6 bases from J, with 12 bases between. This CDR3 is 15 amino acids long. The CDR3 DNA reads TGTGCCTGGAGTGTAACAGGTCGCGGTAATTCACCCCTCCACTTT. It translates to CAWSVTGRGNSPLHF.

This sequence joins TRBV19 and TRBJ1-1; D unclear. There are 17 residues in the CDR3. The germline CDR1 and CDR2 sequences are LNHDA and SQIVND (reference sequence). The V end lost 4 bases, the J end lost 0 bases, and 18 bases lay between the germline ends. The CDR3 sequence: CASSRAPRSLVNTEAFF. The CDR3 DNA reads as TGTGCCAGTAGTAGGGCACCCAGATCGCTGGTGAACACTGAAGCTTTCTTT.

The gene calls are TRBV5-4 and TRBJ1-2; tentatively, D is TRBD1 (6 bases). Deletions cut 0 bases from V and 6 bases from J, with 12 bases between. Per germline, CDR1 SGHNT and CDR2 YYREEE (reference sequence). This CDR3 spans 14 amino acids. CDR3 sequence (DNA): TGTGCCAGCAGCTTGGCCGGGGGGCTCCATGGCTACACCTTC. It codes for CASSLAGGLHGYTF.

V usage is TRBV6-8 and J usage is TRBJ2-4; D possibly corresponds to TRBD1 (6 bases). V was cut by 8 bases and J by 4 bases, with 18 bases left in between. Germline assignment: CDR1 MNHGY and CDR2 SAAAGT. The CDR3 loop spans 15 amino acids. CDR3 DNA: TGTGCCAGCCCCCTCAGGGGCCCTCTTAAAAACATTCAGTACTTC. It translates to CASPLRGPLKNIQYF.

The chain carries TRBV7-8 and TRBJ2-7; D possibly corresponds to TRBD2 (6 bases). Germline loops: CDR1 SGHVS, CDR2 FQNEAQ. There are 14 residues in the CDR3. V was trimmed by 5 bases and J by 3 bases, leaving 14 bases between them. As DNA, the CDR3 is TGTGCCAGCAGCCCTCGGACCGGGGGCTACGAGCAGTACTTC. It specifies CASSPRTGGYEQYF.

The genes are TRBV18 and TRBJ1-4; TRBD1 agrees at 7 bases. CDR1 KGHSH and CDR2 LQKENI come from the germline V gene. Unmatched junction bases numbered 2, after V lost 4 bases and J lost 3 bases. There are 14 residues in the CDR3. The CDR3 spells CASSRDSSNEKLFF. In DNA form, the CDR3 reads TGTGCCAGCTCACGGGACAGCTCTAATGAAAAACTGTTTTTT.

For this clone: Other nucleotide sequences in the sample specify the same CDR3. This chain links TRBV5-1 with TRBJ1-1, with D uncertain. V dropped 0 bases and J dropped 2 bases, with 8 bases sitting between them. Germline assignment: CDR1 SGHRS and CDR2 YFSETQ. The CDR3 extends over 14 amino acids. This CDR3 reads CASSLGAPNTEAFF. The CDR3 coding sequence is TGCGCCAGCAGCTTGGGGGCTCCCAACACTGAAGCTTTCTTT.

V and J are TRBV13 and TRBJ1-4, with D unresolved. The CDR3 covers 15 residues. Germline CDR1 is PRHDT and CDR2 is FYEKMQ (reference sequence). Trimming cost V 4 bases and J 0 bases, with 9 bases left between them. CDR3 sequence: CASSYYRATNEKLFF. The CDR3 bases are TGTGCCAGCAGCTATTACCGCGCAACTAATGAAAAACTGTTTTTT.

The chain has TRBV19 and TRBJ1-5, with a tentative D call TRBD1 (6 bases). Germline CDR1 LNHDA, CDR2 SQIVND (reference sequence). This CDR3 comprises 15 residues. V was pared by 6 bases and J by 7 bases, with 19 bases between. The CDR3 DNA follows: TGTGCCAGTAGAAAGGGGGGGGGACAAATACAGCCCCAGCATTTT. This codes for CASRKGGGQIQPQHF.

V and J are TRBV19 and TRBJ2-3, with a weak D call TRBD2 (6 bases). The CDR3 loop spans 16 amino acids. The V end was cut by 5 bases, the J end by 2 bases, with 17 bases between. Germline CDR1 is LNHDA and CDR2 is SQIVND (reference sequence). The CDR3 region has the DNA TGTGCCAGTAGTCGGAGCGGGCAGCTGTTCACAGATACGCAGTATTTT. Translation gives CASSRSGQLFTDTQYF.

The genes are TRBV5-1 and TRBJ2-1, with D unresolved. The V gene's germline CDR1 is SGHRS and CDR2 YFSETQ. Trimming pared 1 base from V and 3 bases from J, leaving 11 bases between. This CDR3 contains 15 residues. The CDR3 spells CASSLNPAFYNEQFF. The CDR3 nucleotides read TGCGCCAGCAGCTTGAATCCAGCGTTCTACAATGAGCAGTTCTTC. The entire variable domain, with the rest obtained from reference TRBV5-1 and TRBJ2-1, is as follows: KAGVTQTPRYLIKTRGQQVTLSCSPISGHRSVSWYQQTPGQGLQFLFEYFSETQRNKGNFPGRFSGRQFSNSRSEMNVSTLELGDSALYLCASSLNPAFYNEQFFGPGTRLTVL.